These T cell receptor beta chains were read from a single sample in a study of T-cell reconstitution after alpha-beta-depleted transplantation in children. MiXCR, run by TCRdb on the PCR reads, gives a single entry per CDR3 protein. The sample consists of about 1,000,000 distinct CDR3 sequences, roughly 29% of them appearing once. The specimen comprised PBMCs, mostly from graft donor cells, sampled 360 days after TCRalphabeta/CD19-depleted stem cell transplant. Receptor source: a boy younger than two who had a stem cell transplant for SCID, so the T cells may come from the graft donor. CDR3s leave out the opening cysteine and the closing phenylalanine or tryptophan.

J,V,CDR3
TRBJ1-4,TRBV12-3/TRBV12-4,ASSLRDRGSEKLF
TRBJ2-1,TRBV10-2,ASSDGGLYNEQF
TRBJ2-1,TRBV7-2,ASSLEAGVPEQF
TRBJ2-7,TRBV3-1,ASSQDPRSYEQY
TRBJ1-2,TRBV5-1,ASSLDGQGAYRGYT
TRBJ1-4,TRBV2,ASSERDRGRTNEKLF
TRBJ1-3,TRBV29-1,SVHQASGNTIY
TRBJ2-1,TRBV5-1,ASSDVTAAYNEQF
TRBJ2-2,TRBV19,ASSIAFNTGELF
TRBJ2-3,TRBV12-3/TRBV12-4,ASSFLARGTDTQY
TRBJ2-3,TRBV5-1,ASSFFTLAGYSTDTQY